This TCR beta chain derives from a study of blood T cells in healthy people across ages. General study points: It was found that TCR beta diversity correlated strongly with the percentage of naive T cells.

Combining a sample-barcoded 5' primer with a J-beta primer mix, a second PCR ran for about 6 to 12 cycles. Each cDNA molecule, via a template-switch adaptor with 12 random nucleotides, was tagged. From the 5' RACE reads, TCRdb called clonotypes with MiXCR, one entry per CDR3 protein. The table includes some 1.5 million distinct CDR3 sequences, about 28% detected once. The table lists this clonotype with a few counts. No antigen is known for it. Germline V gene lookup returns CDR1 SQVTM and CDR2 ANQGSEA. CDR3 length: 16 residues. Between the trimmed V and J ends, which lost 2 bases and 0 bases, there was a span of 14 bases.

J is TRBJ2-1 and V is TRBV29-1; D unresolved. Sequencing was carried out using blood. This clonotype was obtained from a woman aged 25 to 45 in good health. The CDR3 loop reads CSVEPVDGRSYNEQFF. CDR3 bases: TGCAGCGTTGAACCCGTCGACGGCCGCTCCTACAATGAGCAGTTCTTC.